These T cell receptor beta chains were read from a single sample in a study of T-cell reconstitution after alpha-beta-depleted transplantation in children. A single record per CDR3 protein comes from TCRdb applying MiXCR to the PCR reads. The sample lists 65,000 to 85,000 distinct CDR3 sequences; 11% were seen once. The specimen comprised PBMCs, sampled before TCRalphabeta/CD19-depleted stem cell transplant. All receptors come from a boy younger than 18 with acute myeloid leukemia, due to receive a stem cell transplant. CDR3s include the opening cysteine and the closing phenylalanine or tryptophan. The D gene is left open where the match is weak. Part of the rows lack a size; the others show once, few, many or a class for expanded clones.

J gene: TRBJ1-3
V gene: TRBV10-1
D gene: TRBD1
clone size: .
CDR3 protein: CASSEGVDREEGNTIYF
CDR3 DNA: TGCGCCAGCAGTGAGGGAGTCGACAGGGAAGAAGGAAACACCATATATTTT

J gene: TRBJ2-7
V gene: TRBV20-1
D gene: TRBD2
clone size: many
CDR3 protein: CSAQPGLAGNYEQYF
CDR3 DNA: TGCAGTGCGCAACCGGGACTAGCGGGAAATTACGAGCAGTACTTC

J gene: TRBJ2-1
V gene: TRBV11-1
D gene: TRBD1
clone size: many
CDR3 protein: CASSPNTPGTGVDNEQFF
CDR3 DNA: TGTGCCAGCAGCCCCAACACCCCCGGGACAGGGGTCGACAATGAGCAGTTCTTC

J gene: TRBJ2-5
V gene: TRBV20-1
D gene: .
clone size: many
CDR3 protein: CSARGPFGPSLTQYF
CDR3 DNA: TGCAGTGCTAGAGGACCTTTTGGCCCCTCCCTGACCCAGTACTTC

J gene: TRBJ2-7
V gene: TRBV5-1
D gene: TRBD2
clone size: many
CDR3 protein: CASSLGTSGLASYEQYF
CDR3 DNA: TGCGCCAGCAGCTTGGGGACTAGCGGGCTTGCGTCCTACGAGCAGTACTTC

J gene: TRBJ2-4
V gene: TRBV5-6
D gene: .
clone size: many
CDR3 protein: CASSFENIQYF
CDR3 DNA: TGTGCCAGCAGCTTCGAAAACATTCAGTACTTC

J gene: TRBJ2-1
V gene: TRBV7-3
D gene: .
clone size: many
CDR3 protein: CASSFEGGPYNEQFF
CDR3 DNA: TGTGCCAGCAGCTTTGAGGGTGGCCCCTACAATGAGCAGTTCTTC

J gene: TRBJ2-1
V gene: TRBV20-1
D gene: .
clone size: .
CDR3 protein: CSATQYNEQFF
CDR3 DNA: TGCAGTGCTACCCAATACAATGAGCAGTTCTTC

J gene: TRBJ2-7
V gene: TRBV18
D gene: TRBD2
clone size: many
CDR3 protein: CASSPLPTSGRAGSYEQYF
CDR3 DNA: TGTGCCAGCTCACCTCTGCCGACTAGCGGGAGGGCCGGCTCCTACGAGCAGTACTTC

J gene: TRBJ2-7
V gene: TRBV7-2
D gene: .
clone size: many
CDR3 protein: CASSLTGMAGSYEQYF
CDR3 DNA: TGTGCCAGCAGCTTAACCGGGATGGCGGGATCATACGAGCAGTACTTC

J gene: TRBJ2-2
V gene: TRBV11-1
D gene: .
clone size: few
CDR3 protein: CASSLAPRDTGELFF
CDR3 DNA: TGTGCCAGCAGCCTAGCCCCTCGGGACACCGGGGAGCTGTTTTTT

J gene: TRBJ2-7
V gene: TRBV5-6
D gene: TRBD1
clone size: many
CDR3 protein: CASSIQGVYEQYF
CDR3 DNA: TGTGCCAGCAGCATACAGGGGGTCTACGAGCAGTACTTC

J gene: TRBJ1-4
V gene: TRBV7-2
D gene: .
clone size: many
CDR3 protein: CASSRAGTREKLFF
CDR3 DNA: TGTGCCAGCAGCCGCGCGGGAACACGTGAAAAACTGTTTTTT

J gene: TRBJ2-1
V gene: TRBV19
D gene: TRBD2
clone size: .
CDR3 protein: CASSMMSGGYNEQFF
CDR3 DNA: TGTGCCAGTAGTATGATGAGCGGGGGCTACAATGAGCAGTTCTTC

J gene: TRBJ2-7
V gene: TRBV4-3
D gene: .
clone size: many
CDR3 protein: CASSQDRGGFGEQYF
CDR3 DNA: TGCGCCAGCAGCCAAGATCGGGGCGGTTTCGGCGAGCAGTACTTC

J gene: TRBJ2-1
V gene: TRBV20-1
D gene: TRBD2
clone size: many
CDR3 protein: CSALGGRAPNEQFF
CDR3 DNA: TGCAGTGCGCTTGGCGGGAGGGCCCCCAATGAGCAGTTCTTC

J gene: TRBJ1-2
V gene: TRBV6-1
D gene: .
clone size: many
CDR3 protein: CASSPLAGQVYGYTF
CDR3 DNA: TGTGCCAGCAGCCCCCTTGCGGGACAAGTATATGGCTACACCTTC